This record looks at one T cell receptor beta chain sequence and its context. Cohorts were determined from participant-reported clinical history. Two negative PCRs, clearance, or symptom resolution characterized the recovered Cohort 3 donors. TCRdb keeps only in-frame clones here, not all; method: immunoSEQ multiplex PCR. Found here are 150,000 to 250,000 clones, roughly four fifths of them singletons; the top ten hold around 11%. This sample was included in a study of blood T cell repertoires in COVID-19. Background on the study: Some COVID-19 samples were acute and others convalescent; all came from the United States, Italy and Spain. In each case, the material was cDNA or gDNA derived from T cells, B-cell-depleted T cells, or PBMCs.

The CDR3 contains 15 residues. Germline V gene lookup returns CDR1 SGHVS and CDR2 FQNEAQ. V was pared by 7 bases and J by 8 bases, with 13 bases of the junction left unmatched. The V and J genes are TRBV7-8 and TRBJ2-1; 8 bases map to TRBD1. The source material was PBMCs or T cells enriched from blood (not recorded which). The TCR comes from a man between 35 and 55 years old who had recovered from COVID-19. CDR3 in amino acids: CASTRNTGQGHEQFF. For the CDR3, the DNA is TGTGCCAGCACCCGGAATACCGGACAGGGCCATGAGCAGTTCTTC.